This TCR beta chain originates from a study of blood T cell repertoires in COVID-19. Study in general: Researchers got acute and convalescent COVID-19 samples from the United States, Italy and Spain. Nucleic acid was either cDNA or gDNA, and it came from T cells, B-cell-depleted T cells, or PBMCs.

J gave up 9 bases and V 6 bases, and 9 bases lay outside the gene matches. Germline V gene lookup returns CDR1 MNHNY and CDR2 SVGAGI (reference sequence). The CDR3 contains 15 residues. Original processing notes: The assay estimated nucleated cells by amplifying reference gene primers. Measured with immunoSEQ multiplex PCR; TCRdb has only the in-frame clones, and not every one. Clone size and the V and J calls come from that table; the DNA yielded D and trimming. The table has some 33,000 clones, about 85% seen once. This clonotype originated in a human donor in a cohort sampled during active COVID-19. V gene TRBV6-6 combines with J gene TRBJ1-6; TRBD1 matches at 9 bases. Sample: peripheral blood. DNA for the CDR3: TGTGCCAGCAGCTCCGACAGGGGGATGGGTTCACCCCTCCACTTT. Residues: CASSSDRGMGSPLHF.